Detailed here is one T cell receptor beta chain. The CDR3 is 16 amino acids. Looked up from germline, CDR1 is SGHRS and CDR2 is YFSETQ. J was trimmed by 0 bases and V by 0 bases; bases with no gene match: 6. The PCR was carried out with 60 Vbeta primers and 13 Jbeta primers. The data were produced by immunoSEQ multiplex PCR, yet TCRdb's version contains in-frame clones alone and is incomplete. This table has around 180,000 clones, roughly 80% appearing once. The data were taken from a study of cytomegalovirus exposure and HLA in healthy donors. Specimen: PBMCs. The receptor's source is a woman aged 50 to 60 in good health and CMV-seronegative. V usage is TRBV5-1 and J usage is TRBJ2-7; TRBD1 matches at 7 bases. Written as DNA, the CDR3 is TGCGCCAGCAGCTTGGGGCCGGGACAGAGCTCCTACGAGCAGTACTTC. It is translated as CASSLGPGQSSYEQYF.